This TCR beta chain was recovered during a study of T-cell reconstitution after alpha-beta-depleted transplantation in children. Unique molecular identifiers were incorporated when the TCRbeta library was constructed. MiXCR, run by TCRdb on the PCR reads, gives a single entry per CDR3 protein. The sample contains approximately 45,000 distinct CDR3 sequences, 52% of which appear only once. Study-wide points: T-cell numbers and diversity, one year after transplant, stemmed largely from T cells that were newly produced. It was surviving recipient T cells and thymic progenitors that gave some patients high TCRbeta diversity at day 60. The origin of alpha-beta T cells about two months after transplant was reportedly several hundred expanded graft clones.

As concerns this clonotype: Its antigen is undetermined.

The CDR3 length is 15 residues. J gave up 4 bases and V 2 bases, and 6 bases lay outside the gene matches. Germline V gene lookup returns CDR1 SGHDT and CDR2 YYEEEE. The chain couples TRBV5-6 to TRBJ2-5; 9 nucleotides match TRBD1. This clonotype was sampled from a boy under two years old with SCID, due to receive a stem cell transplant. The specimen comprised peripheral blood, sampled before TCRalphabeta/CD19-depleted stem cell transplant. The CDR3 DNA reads TGTGCCAGCAGCTTTGTACAGGGGGCGGGAGAGACCCAGTACTTC. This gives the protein CASSFVQGAGETQYF.